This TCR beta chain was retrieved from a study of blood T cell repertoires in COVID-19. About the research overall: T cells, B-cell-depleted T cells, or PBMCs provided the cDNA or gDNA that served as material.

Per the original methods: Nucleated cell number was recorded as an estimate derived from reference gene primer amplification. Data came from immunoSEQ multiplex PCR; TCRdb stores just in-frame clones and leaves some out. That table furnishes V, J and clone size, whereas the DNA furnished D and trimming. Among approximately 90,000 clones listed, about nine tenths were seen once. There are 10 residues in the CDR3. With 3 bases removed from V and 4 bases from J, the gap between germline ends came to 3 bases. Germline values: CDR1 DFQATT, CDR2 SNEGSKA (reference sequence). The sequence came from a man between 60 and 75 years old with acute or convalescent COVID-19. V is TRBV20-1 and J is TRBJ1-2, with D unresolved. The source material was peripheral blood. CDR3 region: CSASSYGYTF. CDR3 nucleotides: TGCAGTGCTAGCTCCTATGGCTACACCTTC.